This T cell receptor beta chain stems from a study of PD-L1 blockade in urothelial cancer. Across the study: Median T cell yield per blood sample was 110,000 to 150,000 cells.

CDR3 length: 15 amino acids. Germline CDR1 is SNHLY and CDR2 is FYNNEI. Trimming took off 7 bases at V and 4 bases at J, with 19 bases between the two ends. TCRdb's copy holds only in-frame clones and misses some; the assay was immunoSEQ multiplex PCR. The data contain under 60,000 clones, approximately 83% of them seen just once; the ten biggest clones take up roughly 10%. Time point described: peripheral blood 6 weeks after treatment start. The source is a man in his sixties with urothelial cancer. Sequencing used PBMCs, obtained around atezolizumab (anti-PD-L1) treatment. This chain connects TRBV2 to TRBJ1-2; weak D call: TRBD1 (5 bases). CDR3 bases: TGTGCCAGCACACTCGCCGACAGCCTAGTCTATGGCTACACCTTC. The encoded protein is CASTLADSLVYGYTF.